The sequence of this TCR beta chain was determined in a study of post-analysis software for immune sequencing data. Findings of the study overall: TRBV5-6, TRBV5-1 and TRBV20-1 belonged to a set of roughly 5 TRBV segments that were more frequent in patients than controls.

Germline loops: CDR1 SQVTM, CDR2 ANQGSEA. CDR3 length equals 11 residues. Deletions cut 6 bases from V and 9 bases from J, with 12 bases between. Regarding this clonotype: Its specificity is not known. This clone may be a read error of a much larger clone one base away.

The TCR beta cDNA libraries carried unique molecular identifiers. TCRdb processed the PCR reads anew with MiXCR; each CDR3 protein has one entry. In the table there are about 200,000 distinct CDR3 sequences, 29% of which are singletons. The sample comprised blood. The J gene is TRBJ2-1, the V gene TRBV29-1; D might be TRBD1 or TRBD2, each matching 5 bases. This clonotype was obtained from a girl aged 2-17 years with multiple sclerosis. CDR3 region: CSVASGTEQFF. CDR3 sequence (DNA): TGCAGCGTCGCCTCGGGGACTGAGCAGTTCTTC.